The present T cell receptor (beta chain) was sequenced within a study of T cells in Graves' hyperthyroidism and ophthalmopathy. The study enrolled patients aged 18 to 65 with newly diagnosed hyperthyroidism of under 2 months' duration. Exclusion of a patient resulted from uncontrolled infection, other autoimmune disease, pregnancy or lactation. It was RNA transcripts that yielded the amplified TCR beta CDR3 regions. The HTBI primer set was used in a first-round RT-PCR of the TCR CDR3. TCRdb independently ran MiXCR on the multiplex PCR reads; one entry per CDR3 protein. This sample carries more than 500,000 distinct CDR3 sequences, about 17% of them seen once, and the ten largest clones take 3.5% to 4%. Germline V gives CDR1 ENHRY, CDR2 SYGVKD. V shed 3 bases and J 4 bases; nucleotides not matched to a gene: 3. The CDR3 contains 14 residues. This clonotype occurred many times. Its antigen remains unidentified.

General study points: Also found in blood were most expanded thyroid clonotypes above 0.001.

The specimen was blood. The gene calls are TRBV10-3 and TRBJ1-2; TRBD1 matches 9 bases. The origin of this receptor is a woman aged 25 to 39 with Graves' hyperthyroidism. CDR3 DNA sequence: TGTGCCATCAGTGAAGGGACAGGGTCCTATGGCTACACCTTC. It specifies CAISEGTGSYGYTF.